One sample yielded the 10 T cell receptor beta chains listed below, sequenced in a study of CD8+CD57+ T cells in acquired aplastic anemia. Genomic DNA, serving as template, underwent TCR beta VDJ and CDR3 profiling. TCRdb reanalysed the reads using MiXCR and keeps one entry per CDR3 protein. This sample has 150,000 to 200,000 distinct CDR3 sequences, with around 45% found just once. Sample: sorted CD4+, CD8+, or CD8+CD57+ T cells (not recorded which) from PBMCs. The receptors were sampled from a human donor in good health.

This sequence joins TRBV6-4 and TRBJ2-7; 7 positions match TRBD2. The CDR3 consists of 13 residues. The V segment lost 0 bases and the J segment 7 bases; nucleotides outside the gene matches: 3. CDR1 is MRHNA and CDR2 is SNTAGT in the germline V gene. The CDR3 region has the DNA TGTGCCAGCAGTGACTCTGACGGGGGGGAGCAGTACTTC. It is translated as CASSDSDGGEQYF.

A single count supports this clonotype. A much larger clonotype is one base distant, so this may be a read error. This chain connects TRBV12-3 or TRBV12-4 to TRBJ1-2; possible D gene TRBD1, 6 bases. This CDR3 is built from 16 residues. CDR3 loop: CASSLTTGLRDYGHTF. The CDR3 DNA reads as TGTGCCAGCAGTTTAACTACAGGGCTAAGGGACTATGGCCACACCTTC.

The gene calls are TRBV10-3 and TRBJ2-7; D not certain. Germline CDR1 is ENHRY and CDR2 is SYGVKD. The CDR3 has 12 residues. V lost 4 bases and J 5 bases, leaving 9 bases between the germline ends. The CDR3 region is CAISGTEHEQYF. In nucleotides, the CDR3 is TGTGCCATCAGTGGGACCGAGCACGAGCAGTACTTC.

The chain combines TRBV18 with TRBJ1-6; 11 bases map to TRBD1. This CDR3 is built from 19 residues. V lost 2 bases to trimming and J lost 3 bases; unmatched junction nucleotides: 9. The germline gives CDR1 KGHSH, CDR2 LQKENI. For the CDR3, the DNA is TGTGCCAGCTCACCAGCCGGGACAGGGGGTCGATTCTATAATTCACCCCTCCACTTT. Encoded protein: CASSPAGTGGRFYNSPLHF.

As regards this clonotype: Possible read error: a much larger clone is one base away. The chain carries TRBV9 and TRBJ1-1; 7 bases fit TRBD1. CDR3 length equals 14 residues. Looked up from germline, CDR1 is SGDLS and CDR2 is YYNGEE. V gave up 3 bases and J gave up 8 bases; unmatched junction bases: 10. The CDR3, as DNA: TGTGCCAGCAGCGCGCTCTCCGACAGGGTCGAAGCTTTCTTT. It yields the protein CASSALSDRVEAFF.

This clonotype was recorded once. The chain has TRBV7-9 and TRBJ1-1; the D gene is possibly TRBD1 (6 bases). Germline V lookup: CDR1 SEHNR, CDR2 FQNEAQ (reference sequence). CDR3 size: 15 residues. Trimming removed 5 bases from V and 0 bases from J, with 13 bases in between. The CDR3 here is CASSTPTGLNTEAFF. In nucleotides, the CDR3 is TGTGCCAGCAGCACGCCGACAGGACTGAACACTGAAGCTTTCTTT.

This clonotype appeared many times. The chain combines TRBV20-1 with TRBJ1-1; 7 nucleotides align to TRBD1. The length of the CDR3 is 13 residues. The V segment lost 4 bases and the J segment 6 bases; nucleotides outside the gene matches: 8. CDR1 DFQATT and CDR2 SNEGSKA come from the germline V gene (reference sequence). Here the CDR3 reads CSANQGGAPEAFF. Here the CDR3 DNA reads TGCAGTGCTAACCAAGGGGGCGCCCCTGAAGCTTTCTTT.

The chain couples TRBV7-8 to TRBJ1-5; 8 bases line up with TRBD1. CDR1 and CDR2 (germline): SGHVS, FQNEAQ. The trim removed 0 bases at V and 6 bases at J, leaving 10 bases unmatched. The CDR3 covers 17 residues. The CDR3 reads CASSLAPLTGVGQPQHF. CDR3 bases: TGTGCCAGCAGCTTAGCCCCACTGACAGGGGTGGGTCAGCCCCAGCATTTT.

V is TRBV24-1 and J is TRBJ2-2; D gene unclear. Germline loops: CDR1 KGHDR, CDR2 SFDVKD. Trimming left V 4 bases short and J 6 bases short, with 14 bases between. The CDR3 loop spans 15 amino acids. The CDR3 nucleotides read TGTGCCACCAGTGACCCGATGAACAGTCCCGGGGAGCTGTTTTTT. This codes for CATSDPMNSPGELFF.

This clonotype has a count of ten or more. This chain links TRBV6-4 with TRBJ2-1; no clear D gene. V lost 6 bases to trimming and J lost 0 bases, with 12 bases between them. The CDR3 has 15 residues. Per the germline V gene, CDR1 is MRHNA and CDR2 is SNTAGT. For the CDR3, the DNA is TGTGCCAGCAGACGCCTAGGAAACTCCTACAATGAGCAGTTCTTC. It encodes CASRRLGNSYNEQFF.